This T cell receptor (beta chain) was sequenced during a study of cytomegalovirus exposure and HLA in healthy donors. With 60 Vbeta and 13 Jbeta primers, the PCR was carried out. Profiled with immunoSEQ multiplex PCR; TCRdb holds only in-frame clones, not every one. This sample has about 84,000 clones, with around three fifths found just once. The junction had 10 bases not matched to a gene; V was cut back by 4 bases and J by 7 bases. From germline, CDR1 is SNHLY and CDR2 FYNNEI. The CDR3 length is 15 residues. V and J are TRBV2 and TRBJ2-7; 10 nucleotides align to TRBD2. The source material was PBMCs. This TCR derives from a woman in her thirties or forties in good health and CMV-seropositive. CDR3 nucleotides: TGTGCCAGCAGTGCATCTCTAGCGGGAGCACGAGAGCAGTACTTC. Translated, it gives CASSASLAGAREQYF. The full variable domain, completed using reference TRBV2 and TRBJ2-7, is EPEVTQTPSHQVTQMGQEVILRCVPISNHLYFYWYRQILGQKVEFLVSFYNNEISEKSEIFDDQFSVERPDGSNFTLKIRSTKLEDSAMYFCASSASLAGAREQYFGPGTRLTVT.